This TCR beta chain was obtained from a study of T cells after yellow fever vaccination. Findings and limits, study-wide: Researchers cautioned that FACS-sorted repertoires could harbor abundant clonotypes contaminating from the bulk population. Post-booster repertoires contained most primary-vaccination clones again (about 95% CD4, 88% CD8).

Template-switching 5'RACE yielded the TCR cDNA; a universal primer site and UMIs were added in the process. Using its own MiXCR run on the 5' RACE reads, TCRdb lists one record per CDR3 protein. The data contain nearly 550,000 distinct CDR3 sequences, under 25% of them singletons. This CDR3 comprises 15 residues. CDR1 and CDR2 (germline): SGHDT, YYEEEE. The V and J ends lost 4 bases and 9 bases, in that order; junction bases with no gene match: 14. This clonotype appeared a few times. The antigen is not known. The receptor was derived from a man between 25 and 39 years old who received the YFV17D yellow fever vaccine. The chain carries TRBV5-6 and TRBJ2-7; 9 bases align to TRBD1. This specimen consisted of PBMCs, obtained 15 days after the yellow fever booster vaccination. This CDR3 is CASSRTGTGFIGQYF. The CDR3, as DNA: TGTGCCAGCAGCCGAACCGGGACAGGGTTTATTGGGCAGTACTTC.